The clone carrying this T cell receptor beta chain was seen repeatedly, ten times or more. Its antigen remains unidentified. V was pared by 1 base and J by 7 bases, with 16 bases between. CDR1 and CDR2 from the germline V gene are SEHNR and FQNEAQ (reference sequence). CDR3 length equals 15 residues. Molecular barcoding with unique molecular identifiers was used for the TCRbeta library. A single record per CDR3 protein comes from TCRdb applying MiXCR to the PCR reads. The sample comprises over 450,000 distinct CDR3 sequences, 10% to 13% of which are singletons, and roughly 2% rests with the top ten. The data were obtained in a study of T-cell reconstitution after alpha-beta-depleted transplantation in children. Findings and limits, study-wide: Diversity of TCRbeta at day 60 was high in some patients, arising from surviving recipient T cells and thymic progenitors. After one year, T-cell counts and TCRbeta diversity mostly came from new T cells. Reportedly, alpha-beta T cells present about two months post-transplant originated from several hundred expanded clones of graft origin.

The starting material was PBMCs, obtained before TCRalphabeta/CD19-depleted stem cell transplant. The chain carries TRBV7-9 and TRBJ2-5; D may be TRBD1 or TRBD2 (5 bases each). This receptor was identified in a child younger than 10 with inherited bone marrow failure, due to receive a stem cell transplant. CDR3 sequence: CASSLVGTDISTQYF. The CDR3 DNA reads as TGTGCCAGCAGCTTAGTTGGGACGGACATATCGACCCAGTACTTC. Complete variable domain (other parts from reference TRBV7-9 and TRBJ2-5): DTGVSQNPRHKITKRGQNVTFRCDPISEHNRLYWYRQTLGQGPEFLTYFQNEAQLEKSRLLSDRFSAERPKGSFSTLEIQRTEQGDSAMYLCASSLVGTDISTQYFGPGTRLLVL.